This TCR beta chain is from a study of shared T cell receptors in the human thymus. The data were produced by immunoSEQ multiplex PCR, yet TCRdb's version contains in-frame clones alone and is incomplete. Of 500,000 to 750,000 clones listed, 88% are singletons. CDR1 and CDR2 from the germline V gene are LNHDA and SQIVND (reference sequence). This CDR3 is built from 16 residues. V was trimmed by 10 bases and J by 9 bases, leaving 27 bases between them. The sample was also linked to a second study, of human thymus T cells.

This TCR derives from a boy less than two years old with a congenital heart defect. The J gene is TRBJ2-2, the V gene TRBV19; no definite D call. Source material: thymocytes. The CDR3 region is CATATEPGTSIRELFF. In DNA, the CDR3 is TGTGCCACCGCAACAGAGCCCGGAACCTCGATCAGGGAGCTGTTTTTT.